This T cell receptor (beta chain) comes out of a study of cytomegalovirus exposure and HLA in healthy donors. Healthy bone marrow donors made up the donors. Germline loops: CDR1 ENHRY, CDR2 SYGVKD. J gave up 7 bases and V 10 bases, and 9 bases lay outside the gene matches. The CDR3 runs 13 residues. The primer mix had 60 Vbeta and 13 Jbeta primers. Produced via immunoSEQ multiplex PCR; TCRdb's table is partial and in-frame only. The data show around 190,000 clones, with around 87% seen just once and about 1% held by the top ten. This receptor was identified in a boy younger than 10 in good health and CMV-seronegative. V gene TRBV10-3 combines with J gene TRBJ1-2, with 10 positions matching TRBD1. The sample was PBMCs. CDR3 sequence: CATIGQGVGGYTF. In DNA form, the CDR3 reads TGTGCCACCATCGGACAGGGGGTCGGTGGCTACACCTTC.